This TCR beta chain was sequenced for a study of blood T cell repertoires in COVID-19 (dated by TCRdb to the early 2020s). Study-wide context: Samples from collaborators originated in the United States, Italy and Spain and spanned both the acute and convalescent phases of COVID-19. A freely available public database, intended as a resource for researchers studying the immune response to SARS-CoV-2, is where the repertoires were released. The material from the prospective study consisted of cDNA or gDNA derived from T cells, B-cell-depleted T cells, or PBMCs. HLA class I and class II types, where available, came from metadata supplied by the sample provider rather than from assay-based typing. The dataset comprised deeply sampled blood TCRbeta repertoires from subjects exposed to, actively infected with, or recovered from COVID-19. A de-identified subject ID, COVID-19 status, age in years and sex were almost always included in the sample metadata. The samples were drawn from the first 160 participants of the ongoing ImmuneRACE study and from under 1,500 subjects provided by 6 global collaborators. Results and caveats for the whole study, not just this receptor: The amount of clinical and demographic metadata varied by source and participant and was provided uncurated.

A word on this clone: The antigen it binds to is not known. The record has no base qualities; no much larger clone is one base away.

The CDR3 holds 13 amino acids from the cysteine to the phenylalanine. CDR3 DNA is the only sequence kept; it has 39 bases, read in frame from the first base. V has 5 bases trimmed and J has 3 bases trimmed; junction bases matching no gene number 3. According to the germline V gene, CDR1 reads LGHNA and CDR2 reads YSLEER. TCRbeta CDR3 regions were amplified from genomic DNA by means of the immunoSEQ Assay, a bias-controlled multiplex PCR. In the authors' own workflow: Nucleated cell counts per sample were estimated from amplification of reference gene primers within the assay. To quantify the absolute abundance of each unique TCRbeta CDR3 rearrangement, sequence reads were collapsed and filtered. For each sample, productive Simpson clonality was calculated as the square root of Simpson's diversity index over productive rearrangements. As stored in TCRdb, this immuneACCESS dataset retains in-frame rearrangements with V and J assigned. A fraction of the clones does not appear; measured against another copy, unresolved V genes explain less than half of the discrepancy, and the remainder lacks a known reason. From that table come the V and J calls and clone size; the DNA was used to work out D and trimming. Here the sample has roughly 380,000 clones; around 89% occur a single time. The top ten hold roughly 1.6% of the sample.

One collaborating source in Seattle enrolled patients during active infection and followed them longitudinally through the course of disease. Collaborating institutions collected whole blood in K2EDTA tubes following their own protocols. Collaborator samples were shipped for TCRbeta analysis as frozen whole blood, isolated PBMCs, or DNA extracted from either sample type. The source of this sequence is a woman between 35 and 50 years old with COVID-19, enrolled during active disease. The specimen was peripheral blood. The chain joins TRBV4-3 to TRBJ2-7; the central 8 bases match TRBD1. The CDR3 reads CASSIDRGYEQYF. The nucleotides read TGCGCCAGCAGCATTGACAGGGGCTACGAGCAGTACTTC.